This passage covers 22 T cell receptor beta chains from one sample sequenced in a study of cytomegalovirus exposure and HLA in healthy donors. PCR primers comprised 60 Vbeta and 13 Jbeta primers. Produced via immunoSEQ multiplex PCR; TCRdb's table is partial and in-frame only. The profile covers around 150,000 clones, with 77% appearing a single time and about 3.8% taken by the ten largest. Sequencing input: PBMCs. These receptors were obtained from a man aged 25-45 years in good health and CMV-seropositive.

This clone showed up just a few times. This chain connects TRBV7-8 to TRBJ1-1, with D hard to call. Germline-derived CDR1 and CDR2 are SGHVS and FQNEAQ. Trimming cost V 1 base and J 10 bases, with 16 bases left between them. CDR3 size: 14 residues. CDR3 nucleotides: TGTGCCAGCAGCTTAGAGGCGGTGAGGGTTGGAGCTTTCTTT. It specifies CASSLEAVRVGAFF.

This clone has more than one count but fewer than ten. This rearrangement joins TRBV9 to TRBJ2-5; TRBD2 agrees at 9 bases. The CDR3 is made up of 15 amino acids. Germline lookup yields CDR1 SGDLS and CDR2 YYNGEE. Trimming at V came to 4 bases and at J to 4 bases, leaving 8 bases not matched to a gene. The CDR3 sequence is CASSSKTSGRETQYF. DNA for the CDR3: TGTGCCAGCAGCTCCAAGACTAGCGGTAGAGAGACCCAGTACTTC. Full variable domain (missing parts from reference TRBV9 and TRBJ2-5): DSGVTQTPKHLITATGQRVTLRCSPRSGDLSVYWYQQSLDQGLQFLIQYYNGEERAKGNILERFSAQQFPDLHSELNLSSLELGDSALYFCASSSKTSGRETQYFGPGTRLLVL.

The chain is built from TRBV28 and TRBJ1-2; 8 positions match TRBD1. CDR1 and CDR2 from the germline V gene are MDHEN and SYDVKM. Unmatched junction bases numbered 4, after V lost 5 bases and J lost 2 bases. The CDR3 is made up of 14 amino acids. Here the CDR3 reads CASSPGQGNYGYTF. CDR3 bases: TGTGCCAGCAGTCCCGGACAGGGCAACTATGGCTACACCTTC.

V usage is TRBV25-1 and J usage is TRBJ2-3, with 12 bases aligning to TRBD2. V dropped 11 bases and J dropped 4; count of bases not matched to a gene: 10. This CDR3 comprises 15 residues. Looked up from germline, CDR1 is MGHDK and CDR2 is SYGVNS. This CDR3 reads CAARPTSGGADTQYF. The DNA of the CDR3 is TGTGCCGCCCGCCCGACTAGCGGGGGTGCAGATACGCAGTATTTT.

For the CDR3, the DNA is TGTGCCAGCAGTTTACTGGGACTAACCGGGGAGCTGTTTTTT. Translation: CASSLLGLTGELFF. The chain recombines TRBV27 with TRBJ2-2; 7 bases are shared with TRBD2. Trimming at V came to 2 bases and at J to 5 bases, leaving 2 bases not matched to a gene. Per the germline V gene, CDR1 is MNHEY and CDR2 is SMNVEV (reference sequence). The length of the CDR3 is 14 residues.

This rearrangement joins TRBV28 to TRBJ1-1; maybe TRBD1 (6 bases). The CDR3 runs to 12 residues. V dropped 5 bases and J dropped 7 bases, with 11 bases sitting between them. The germline CDR1 and CDR2 sequences are MDHEN and SYDVKM. The CDR3 region has the DNA TGTGCCAGCAGTACGACAGGATTTGAAGCTTTCTTT. It specifies CASSTTGFEAFF.

This clone was seen a handful of times. V and J are TRBV5-1 and TRBJ2-5; TRBD2 might be the D (7 bases). Trimming cost V 5 bases and J 2 bases, with 13 bases left between them. The CDR3 loop spans 14 amino acids. Germline values: CDR1 SGHRS, CDR2 YFSETQ. The CDR3 nucleotides are TGCGCCAGCAGGTGGAGGGGGGGGCAAGAGACCCAGTACTTC. Its translation: CASRWRGGQETQYF.

The count of this clone is one. CDR3 in amino acids: CASSLLQGTYEQYF. Written as DNA, the CDR3 is TGTGCCAGCAGCCTACTACAGGGGACCTACGAGCAGTACTTC. The chain links TRBV11-2 to TRBJ2-7; 7 bases align to TRBD1. With 5 bases clipped from V and 2 bases from J, the junction kept 6 bases outside the gene matches. CDR3 size: 14 residues. The germline V gene encodes CDR1 SGHAT and CDR2 FQNNGV. The full variable domain, rest sourced from reference TRBV11-2 and TRBJ2-7, is EAGVAQSPRYKIIEKRQSVAFWCNPISGHATLYWYQQILGQGPKLLIQFQNNGVVDDSQLPKDRFSAERLKGVDSTLKIQPAKLEDSAVYLCASSLLQGTYEQYFGPGTRLTVT.

The V call is TRBV6-5, the J call TRBJ2-3; D may be TRBD1 (6 bases). Germline V gene data show CDR1 as MNHEY and CDR2 as SVGAGI. The CDR3 loop spans 14 amino acids. Trimming shortened V by 10 bases and J by 4 bases, and 18 bases separated the two germline ends. This chain's CDR3 is CATLRQASADTQYF. CDR3 in DNA: TGTGCCACACTGAGACAGGCATCTGCAGATACGCAGTATTTT.

The chain carries TRBV5-1 and TRBJ1-1; D is possibly TRBD1 (5 bases). Germline CDR1 is SGHRS and CDR2 is YFSETQ. CDR3 length equals 15 residues. Trimming removed 3 bases at V and 1 base at J, with 13 bases between. This chain's CDR3 is CASSSLRTQNTEAFF. The CDR3 region has the DNA TGCGCCAGCAGCTCATTAAGGACACAGAACACTGAAGCTTTCTTT.

The J gene is TRBJ1-4, the V gene TRBV14, with D unresolved. Trimming stripped 0 bases from V and 4 bases from J, with 9 bases between. The CDR3 loop spans 15 amino acids. CDR1 is SGHDN and CDR2 is FVKESK in the germline V gene. In DNA, the CDR3 is TGTGCCAGCAGCCAAGATCGGCGGTATAATGAAAAACTGTTTTTT. Translating gives CASSQDRRYNEKLFF.

The chain uses TRBV18 and TRBJ2-5, with 7 bases that match TRBD1. The V segment lost 3 bases and the J segment 4 bases; nucleotides outside the gene matches: 11. The CDR3 spans 16 residues. Germline V gene data show CDR1 as KGHSH and CDR2 as LQKENI. The CDR3: CASSPGEGAHRETQYF. CDR3 sequence (DNA): TGTGCCAGCTCACCCGGTGAGGGGGCGCATAGAGAGACCCAGTACTTC.

The genes are TRBV6-5 and TRBJ2-1; TRBD1 matches at 10 bases. CDR3 length: 15 amino acids. Germline V gives CDR1 MNHEY, CDR2 SVGAGI. V lost 2 bases, J lost 6 bases, and 4 bases stayed unmatched. The CDR3 nucleotides are TGTGCCAGCAGTTACCGGACAGGGGGTACCAATGAGCAGTTCTTC. It translates to CASSYRTGGTNEQFF.

This clone was picked up a small number of times. The genes are TRBV13 and TRBJ2-3, with 9 bases lining up with TRBD2. J was trimmed by 6 bases and V by 5 bases; bases with no gene match: 9. CDR1 is PRHDT, CDR2 FYEKMQ, per germline (reference sequence). There are 15 residues in the CDR3. For the CDR3, the DNA is TGTGCCAGCAGCCCGAGAGTAGCGGGGGACGATACGCAGTATTTT. Translated: CASSPRVAGDDTQYF.

This clone came up a few times. The rearrangement links TRBV6-1 to TRBJ2-7, with TRBD2 matching 10 bases. CDR3 length: 15 residues. After removal of 4 bases from V and 9 bases from J, the junction contained 12 bases not matched to a gene. Germline V gene sequence: CDR1 MNHNS, CDR2 SASEGT. CDR3 sequence (DNA): TGTGCCAGCAGTGGCCTAGGAGCGGGGGGGTCGGGGCAGTACTTC. This codes for CASSGLGAGGSGQYF.

V and J are TRBV4-1 and TRBJ1-4; no firm D call. V was shortened by 1 base and J by 0 bases, with 9 bases between the two germline ends. CDR3 size: 16 residues. In germline, CDR1 is MGHRA, CDR2 YSYEKL. CDR3 sequence: CASSQVINPTNEKLFF. Here the CDR3 DNA reads TGCGCCAGCAGCCAAGTAATTAATCCAACTAATGAAAAACTGTTTTTT.

The genes are TRBV5-4 and TRBJ2-2, with TRBD2 matching 11 bases. This CDR3 has 16 amino acids. V was clipped by 4 bases and J by 6 bases; unmatched bases: 8. Germline CDR1 and CDR2: SGHNT and YYREEE (reference sequence). The chain's CDR3 is CASSRSGGVLPGELFF. The CDR3 region has the DNA TGTGCCAGCAGCCGTAGCGGGGGGGTCCTACCCGGGGAGCTGTTTTTT.

This rearrangement joins TRBV5-1 to TRBJ2-7; tentatively, D is TRBD1 (5 bases). The CDR3 spans 14 residues. CDR1 and CDR2 from the germline V gene are SGHRS and YFSETQ. Trimming cost V 0 bases and J 3 bases, with 10 bases left between them. CDR3 sequence (DNA): TGCGCCAGCAGCTTGGATTTAGGGGTCTACGAGCAGTACTTC. The encoded protein is CASSLDLGVYEQYF.

V usage is TRBV11-2 and J usage is TRBJ1-4, with 9 nucleotides matching TRBD1. In germline, CDR1 is SGHAT, CDR2 FQNNGV. Unmatched junction bases numbered 8, after V lost 7 bases and J lost 8 bases. The CDR3 covers 14 residues. The CDR3 coding sequence is TGTGCCAGCATTTCCGGGACAGGGCCCGAAAAACTGTTTTTT. Its translation is CASISGTGPEKLFF.

This clone appeared a single time. The DNA for the CDR3 is TGTGCCAGCAGCCCTACAGGGTTGTCCTACAATGAGCAGTTCTTC. This gives the protein CASSPTGLSYNEQFF. J is TRBJ2-1 and V is TRBV7-3; tentative D call: TRBD1 (6 bases). The CDR3 runs 15 residues. CDR1 and CDR2 from the germline V gene are SGHTA and FQGTGA. V was clipped by 5 bases and J by 1 base, with 12 bases between them.

This clone was recorded once. J is TRBJ2-3 and V is TRBV19, with D maybe TRBD1 (6 bases). Germline V gene sequence: CDR1 LNHDA, CDR2 SQIVND (reference sequence). This CDR3 is built from 12 residues. The ends were cut back, 10 bases at V and 6 bases at J, with 14 bases in the middle. CDR3 loop: CATSDRLDTQYF. The CDR3 DNA sequence: TGTGCCACCTCCGACAGGCTTGATACGCAGTATTTT.

The chain joins TRBV18 to TRBJ1-1, with D maybe TRBD1 (5 bases). This CDR3 is built from 13 residues. Germline CDR1 and CDR2: KGHSH and LQKENI. V was trimmed by 5 bases and J by 2 bases, leaving 9 bases between them. The CDR3: CASSTGENTEAFF. CDR3 coding DNA: TGTGCCAGCTCAACGGGGGAAAACACTGAAGCTTTCTTT.